The clone carrying this TCR beta chain was counted once. The antigen is unknown. An end of the junction differs from the germline gene, which may be a read error. MiXCR, applied by TCRdb to the reads, yields one record per CDR3 protein. The data hold roughly 200,000 distinct CDR3 sequences, with approximately 40% observed a single time. This entry belongs to a study of T cell repertoires in cytomegalovirus infection. In the study overall: The authors relied on CMV epitopes, both recently identified HLA-C-restricted and well-studied HLA-B-restricted. The public TCR beta signatures pointed to both CMV infection and matching HLA type. Findings and limits, study-wide: In two of eight donors, the top clonotype was HLA-C-restricted CMV-specific.

The length of the CDR3 is 14 residues. The V call is TRBV7-1, the J call TRBJ1-4, with no clear D. TRBV7-1 falls under the ORF class, with uncertain function. The sequencing used CD8+ T cells from cultured PBMCs, collected from culture after CMV antigen stimulation. The receptor was isolated from a human donor in good health (CMV status not recorded). Some clones in this sample may be carry-over from other donors' samples. CDR3 nucleotide sequence: TGTGCAAGCAGTCACCCGTCCATAAGCGAAAAACTGTTTTTT. Encoded protein: CASSHPSISEKLFF.